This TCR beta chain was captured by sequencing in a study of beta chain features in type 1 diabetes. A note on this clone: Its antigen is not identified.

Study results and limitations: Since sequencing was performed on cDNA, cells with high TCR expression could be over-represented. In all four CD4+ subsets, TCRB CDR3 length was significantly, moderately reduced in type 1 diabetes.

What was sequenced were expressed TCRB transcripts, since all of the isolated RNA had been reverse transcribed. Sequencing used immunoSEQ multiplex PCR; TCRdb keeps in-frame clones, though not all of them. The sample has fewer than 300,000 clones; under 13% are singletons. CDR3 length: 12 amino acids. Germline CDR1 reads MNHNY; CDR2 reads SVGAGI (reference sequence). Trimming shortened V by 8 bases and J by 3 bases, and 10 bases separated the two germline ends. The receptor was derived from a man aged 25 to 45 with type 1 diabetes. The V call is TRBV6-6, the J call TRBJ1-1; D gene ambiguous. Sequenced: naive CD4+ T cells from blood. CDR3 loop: CASSTGDTEAFF. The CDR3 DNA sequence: TGTGCCAGCTCTACCGGGGACACTGAAGCTTTCTTT.